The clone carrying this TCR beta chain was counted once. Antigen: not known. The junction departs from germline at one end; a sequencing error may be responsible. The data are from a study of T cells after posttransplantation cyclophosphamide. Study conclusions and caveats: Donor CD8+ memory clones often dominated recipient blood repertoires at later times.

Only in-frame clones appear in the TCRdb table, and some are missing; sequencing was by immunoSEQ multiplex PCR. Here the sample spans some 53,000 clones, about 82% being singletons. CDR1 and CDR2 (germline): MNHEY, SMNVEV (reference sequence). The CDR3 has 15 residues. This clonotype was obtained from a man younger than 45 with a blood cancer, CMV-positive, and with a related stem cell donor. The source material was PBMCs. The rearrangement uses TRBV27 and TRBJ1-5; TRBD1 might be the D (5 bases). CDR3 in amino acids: CAGSFRAGGDQPQHF. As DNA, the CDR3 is TGTGCCGGCAGTTTTCGGGCTGGAGGGGATCAGCCCCAGCATTTT.